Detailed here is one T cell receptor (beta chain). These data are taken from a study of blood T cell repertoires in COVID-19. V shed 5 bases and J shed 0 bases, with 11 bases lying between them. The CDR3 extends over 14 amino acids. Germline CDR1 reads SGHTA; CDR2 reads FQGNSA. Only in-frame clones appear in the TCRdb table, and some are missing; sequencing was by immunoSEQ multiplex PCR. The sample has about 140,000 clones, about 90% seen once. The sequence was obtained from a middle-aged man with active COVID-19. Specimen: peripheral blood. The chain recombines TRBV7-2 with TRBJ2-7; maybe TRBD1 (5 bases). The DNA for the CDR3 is TGTGCCAGCAGCCCGGACACCCGCTCCTACGAGCAGTACTTC. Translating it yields CASSPDTRSYEQYF.